The 6 T cell receptor beta chains in this list originate from one sample, sequenced in a study of T cell responses to AZD1222 COVID-19 vaccine. Measured with immunoSEQ multiplex PCR; TCRdb has only the in-frame clones, and not every one. The top ten clones hold under 1.5% of a sample with some 120,000 clones, roughly 87% of them seen once. This specimen was peripheral blood, taken on day 0 of AZD1222 vaccination. These receptors were collected from an adult in good health.

The sample holds one count of this clone. V gene TRBV28 combines with J gene TRBJ1-5, with TRBD1 matching 7 bases. The CDR3 has 15 amino acids. The germline gives CDR1 MDHEN, CDR2 SYDVKM. V gave up 5 bases and J gave up 1 base; unmatched junction bases: 5. The CDR3 DNA is TGTGCCAGCAGTACCGGGACAGTAAGCAATCAGCCCCAGCATTTT. This encodes CASSTGTVSNQPQHF.

J is TRBJ2-3 and V is TRBV7-8; 8 bases agree with TRBD2. The CDR3 is made up of 18 amino acids. CDR1 SGHVS and CDR2 FQNEAQ come from the germline V gene. V shed 5 bases and J 1 base; nucleotides not matched to a gene: 14. CDR3 loop: CASSLRLAGGGGTDTQYF. The CDR3 DNA is TGTGCCAGCAGCCTAAGACTAGCCGGGGGGGGTGGCACAGATACGCAGTATTTT.

The rearrangement links TRBV25-1 to TRBJ1-2; maybe TRBD1 (6 bases). The CDR3 covers 14 residues. V was shortened by 1 base and J by 7 bases, with 13 bases between the two germline ends. From germline, CDR1 is MGHDK and CDR2 SYGVNS. Here the CDR3 DNA reads TGTGCCAGCAGTGAATCGGCAGGGGTGTTTGGCTACACCTTC. Amino acids: CASSESAGVFGYTF.

CDR3 region: CASSVEGPYNEQFF. DNA of the CDR3: TGCGCCAGCAGTGTGGAGGGACCCTACAATGAGCAGTTCTTC. The rearrangement uses TRBV10-2 and TRBJ2-1; D is possibly TRBD2 (6 bases). Trimming stripped 4 bases from V and 2 bases from J, with 9 bases between. CDR1 and CDR2 (germline): WSHSY, SAAADI. The CDR3 sequence is 14 residues long.

The J gene is TRBJ1-1, the V gene TRBV4-3; no definite D call. Germline CDR1 reads LGHNA; CDR2 reads YSLEER. The CDR3 extends over 14 amino acids. Trimming removed 5 bases at V and 3 bases at J, with 13 bases between. The CDR3 protein is CASSAGNVDTEAFF. CDR3 nucleotides: TGCGCCAGCAGCGCCGGGAACGTGGACACTGAAGCTTTCTTT.

This chain joins TRBV19 and TRBJ1-3; D is uncertain. CDR1 LNHDA and CDR2 SQIVND come from the germline V gene (reference sequence). This CDR3 has 15 amino acids. The V and J ends lost 5 bases and 10 bases respectively, with 21 bases between them. The CDR3 here is CASSSPGQSAFTIYF. Here the CDR3 DNA reads TGTGCCAGTAGTTCCCCGGGTCAGTCGGCCTTTACCATATATTTT.